This T cell receptor (beta chain) was sequenced during a study of OX40 agonist ivuxolimab in advanced cancers. Regarding the study as a whole: The work left the antigen specificity of expanded peripheral T cells undetermined. In general, CD8+ T cells held more expanded clones than CD4+ did, on average.

This clone was seen a handful of times. Its antigen is currently unknown. The junction differs from germline at one of its ends, possibly a read error. CDR3 length: 15 residues. CDR1 and CDR2 (germline): SSHAT, FNYEAQ (reference sequence). TCRdb's table, derived via immunoSEQ multiplex PCR, lists solely in-frame clones and lacks some. This table has roughly 23,000 clones, less than 90% appearing once. The sequence was collected from an adult with an advanced solid tumor such as melanoma, head and neck, liver or kidney cancer. The chain uses TRBV7-7 and TRBJ2-5; TRBD1 matches at 10 bases. The sequencing here drew on CD4+ or CD8+ T cells sorted from blood, taken in a trial of the OX40 agonist ivuxolimab. The CDR3 DNA reads TGTGCTAGCAGCTTAGAGGGACAGGGGTTGGAGACCCAGTACTTC. Amino acid sequence: CASSLEGQGLETQYF.